The T cell receptor beta chain described here comes from a study of control samples from healthy donors and cancer patients (TCRdb year 2020). Receptors were amplified or captured by the immunoSEQ multiplex PCR assay. In TCRdb, the immuneACCESS table is reduced to in-frame sequences with V and J assigned. These tables do not hold every clone; where another copy was compared, an unresolved V gene accounts for under half, and the others remain unexplained. A total of 100,000 to 150,000 clones appear in this sample, around 87% of them only once. The ten largest account for around 9% of the sample. A note on this clone: No antigen is known for it. Within one base of it there is no much larger clone, and no base qualities were kept.

Taken from the germline V gene, the CDR1 and CDR2 loops are SGHRS and YFSETQ. The germline V end is reduced by 4 bases and the J end by 0 bases; junction bases left unmatched: 6. The CDR3 sequence holds 16 residues, the cysteine and phenylalanine included. Of the read, only the CDR3 DNA is kept; its 48 bases are in frame from base 1. This chain is built from TRBV5-1 and TRBJ1-3; 8 bases in the junction line up with TRBD1. The material sequenced was blood. The sequence came from a man aged 40-55 years in good health. The DNA sequence follows: TGCGCCAGCAGCCAGTTCCAGGGGGCCTCTGGAAACACCATATATTTT. Its coded protein is CASSQFQGASGNTIYF.